This TCR beta chain originates from a study of blood T cell repertoires in COVID-19. Study background: The origin of the acute and convalescent COVID-19 samples was the United States, Italy and Spain. T cells, B-cell-depleted T cells, or PBMCs provided the cDNA or gDNA that served as material.

Losses at the gene ends were 6 bases for V and 4 bases for J; bases not matched to a gene: 7. The CDR3 is 16 amino acids. CDR1 and CDR2 (germline): SNHLY, FYNNEI. Original methodology: Amplification of reference gene primers provided the estimated nucleated cell counts. Assay: immunoSEQ multiplex PCR; the TCRdb copy retains only in-frame clones and omits some. Clone size and the V and J calls come from that table; the DNA yielded D and trimming. Here the sample spans approximately 80,000 clones, 70% to 80% being singletons. Material: peripheral blood. The chain combines TRBV2 with TRBJ2-2; 11 nucleotides line up with TRBD1. The receptor was derived from a man aged 45-65 years with active or convalescent COVID-19. This CDR3 is CASSRTGGFGTGELFF. The DNA of the CDR3 is TGTGCCAGCAGCCGGACAGGGGGCTTTGGCACCGGGGAGCTGTTTTTT.